The 29 T cell receptor beta chains below all came from one sample that was sequenced in a study of T-cell reconstitution after alpha-beta-depleted transplantation in children (dated by TCRdb to 2015 to 2016). The treatment or condition tag for this specimen amounts to: allogeneic hematopoietic cell transplantation with graft depleted of TCRalphabeta T cells and CD19 B cells. Receptors were amplified or captured by PCR. Sequencing was carried out with an Illumina HiSeq 2500. Molecular barcoding was employed in the preparation of TCR libraries, with unique molecular identifiers being used to normalize TCRbeta repertoire quantification. TCRdb handled the public reads itself, with Q25 trimming in fastp and clone calling in MiXCR, and kept productive beta chains. Rows matching on CDR3 protein sequence are summarized as one entry with the most common DNA and genes. The sample data list 580,000 or so distinct CDR3 sequences, and 23% of these were observed just once. Jointly, the top ten make up about 14% of the sample.

The input for sequencing was PBMCs, mostly from graft donor cells, taken 360 days after TCRalphabeta/CD19-depleted stem cell transplant. The receptors were sampled from a boy under two years old who had a stem cell transplant for acute myeloid leukemia, so the T cells may come from the graft donor.

This clonotype has a handful of counts. V gene TRBV20-1 combines with J gene TRBJ2-2; 8 nucleotides agree with TRBD2. This CDR3 has 16 residues. The J segment lost 0 bases and the V segment lost 7 bases, leaving 10 bases of the junction unmatched. The germline V gene encodes CDR1 DFQATT and CDR2 SNEGSKA (reference sequence). The CDR3 region is CSVSGGGFANTGELFF. In nucleotides, the CDR3 is TGCAGTGTTTCTGGCGGGGGGTTTGCGAACACCGGGGAGCTGTTTTTT.

This clonotype has a handful of counts. This chain joins TRBV28 and TRBJ2-1; 8 bases fit TRBD1. Per germline, CDR1 MDHEN and CDR2 SYDVKM. The CDR3 runs 15 residues. The J segment lost 3 bases and the V segment lost 6 bases, leaving 7 bases of the junction unmatched. CDR3 amino acids: CASSRGRKDYNEQFF. The CDR3 DNA reads as TGTGCCAGCAGCAGGGGGCGGAAAGACTACAATGAGCAGTTCTTC.

This clonotype appeared many times. V usage is TRBV7-2 and J usage is TRBJ1-4, with 8 bases matching TRBD1. CDR1 and CDR2 from the germline V gene are SGHTA and FQGNSA. This CDR3 region has 16 residues. J lost 7 bases, V lost 4 bases, and 11 bases had no gene match. CDR3: CASSSPSGGWGEKLFF. The CDR3 DNA reads TGTGCCAGCAGCTCCCCGTCAGGGGGCTGGGGTGAAAAACTGTTTTTT.

CDR3 bases: TGCGCCAGCAGCTTGGAGGGTGGGAGAGGGGAGCAGTTCTTC. As protein: CASSLEGGRGEQFF. J is TRBJ2-1 and V is TRBV5-1; D perhaps matches TRBD2 (5 bases). V was shortened by 0 bases and J by 10 bases, with 14 bases between the two germline ends. The CDR3 extends over 14 amino acids. Germline V lookup: CDR1 SGHRS, CDR2 YFSETQ.

This rearrangement joins TRBV3-1 to TRBJ2-1; D uncertain. The CDR3 runs to 12 residues. The V gene lost 0 bases and the J gene lost 10 bases, with 7 bases spanning the gap. The V gene's germline CDR1 is LGHDT and CDR2 YNNKEL (reference sequence). The CDR3 bases are TGTGCCAGCAGCCAAGAATCCGACGAGCAGTTCTTC. It specifies CASSQESDEQFF.

Only one count was recorded for this clonotype. The chain has TRBV27 and TRBJ2-5; no clear D gene. CDR1 and CDR2 from the germline V gene are MNHEY and SMNVEV (reference sequence). The CDR3 is 15 amino acids. V lost 8 bases and J lost 5, with 21 bases in between. The DNA of the CDR3 is TGTGCCAGCCAAACAGTGACTGGGCCAAGGGAGACCCAGTACTTC. It codes for CASQTVTGPRETQYF.

Regarding this clonotype: A read error may be the cause here, since a much bigger clone is one base away. The chain links TRBV7-2 to TRBJ2-2; TRBD2 aligns across 7 bases. Germline values: CDR1 SGHTA, CDR2 FQGNSA. V shed 2 bases, J shed 4 bases, and the junction held 10 bases outside the gene matches. This CDR3 comprises 17 residues. DNA of the CDR3: TGTGCCAGCAGCTTAAGCGGGGTGTGGCAGATCACCGGGGAGCTGTTTTTT. Translation: CASSLSGVWQITGELFF.

The chain links TRBV6-2 or TRBV6-3 to TRBJ1-2; 7 bases fit TRBD1. The CDR3 is 13 amino acids. CDR1 and CDR2 (germline): MNHEY, SVGEGT. The V gene end was trimmed by 6 bases and the J gene end by 8 bases; junction bases not matched to a gene: 9. The CDR3 bases are TGTGCCAGCAGACCCGACAGGGCTGGAGGCTACACCTTC. It codes for CASRPDRAGGYTF.

This rearrangement joins TRBV9 to TRBJ2-1, with TRBD2 matching 10 bases. Germline assignment: CDR1 SGDLS and CDR2 YYNGEE. The CDR3 sequence is 16 residues long. V shed 2 bases, J shed 3 bases, and the junction held 5 bases outside the gene matches. CDR3 region: CASSVGLAGGYNEQFF. The CDR3 DNA is TGTGCCAGCAGCGTGGGGTTAGCGGGGGGCTACAATGAGCAGTTCTTC. Drawing the rest from reference TRBV9 and TRBJ2-1, the complete variable domain is DSGVTQTPKHLITATGQRVTLRCSPRSGDLSVYWYQQSLDQGLQFLIQYYNGEERAKGNILERFSAQQFPDLHSELNLSSLELGDSALYFCASSVGLAGGYNEQFFGPGTRLTVL.

This clonotype was recorded at least ten times. This rearrangement joins TRBV24-1 to TRBJ2-3; no reliable D call. The CDR3 sequence is 13 residues long. Germline V gene data show CDR1 as KGHDR and CDR2 as SFDVKD. The ends were cut back, 5 bases at V and 4 bases at J, with 9 bases in the middle. DNA of the CDR3: TGTGCCACCAGTGTTAGGGTGCCAGATACGCAGTATTTT. Protein: CATSVRVPDTQYF.

This chain uses TRBV11-2 with TRBJ1-1; D is unresolved. CDR3 size: 13 residues. The germline V gene encodes CDR1 SGHAT and CDR2 FQNNGV. V was cut by 5 bases and J by 4 bases, with 11 bases left in between. The CDR3 protein is CASSHLTTTEAFF. The CDR3 DNA sequence: TGTGCCAGCAGCCATTTAACCACCACTGAAGCTTTCTTT.

The chain uses TRBV12-3 or TRBV12-4 and TRBJ1-1, with D maybe TRBD1 (5 bases). CDR3 length: 13 residues. V lost 3 bases and J lost 4, with 9 bases in between. CDR3 nucleotides: TGTGCCAGCAGTTTGTCCAGGGCCACTGAAGCTTTCTTT. This gives the protein CASSLSRATEAFF.

The chain joins TRBV23-1 to TRBJ2-1; tentative D call: TRBD1 (6 bases). TRBV23-1 is placed among ORFs of uncertain function. The CDR3 spans 14 residues. The V end was cut by 2 bases, the J end by 2 bases, with 7 bases between. The DNA for the CDR3 is TGCGCCAGCAGTCAAGCAGGGGCCTACAATGAGCAGTTCTTC. Translating gives CASSQAGAYNEQFF.

This clonotype has just a few counts. The CDR3 sequence: CASSLGVGGISNQPQHF. CDR3 in DNA: TGTGCCAGCAGCTTAGGGGTGGGAGGGATTAGCAATCAGCCCCAGCATTTT. V is TRBV7-2 and J is TRBJ1-5; D remains unclear. The CDR3 extends over 17 amino acids. Germline CDR1 reads SGHTA; CDR2 reads FQGNSA. Trimming cost V 1 base and J 0 bases, with 13 bases left between them. Combining the CDR3 with reference TRBV7-2 and TRBJ1-5 gives the whole variable domain GAGVSQSPSNKVTEKGKDVELRCDPISGHTALYWYRQSLGQGLEFLIYFQGNSAPDKSGLPSDRFSAERTGGSVSTLTIQRTQQEDSAVYLCASSLGVGGISNQPQHFGDGTRLSIL.

This clonotype turned up a few times. V gene TRBV7-2 combines with J gene TRBJ2-3, with 8 bases aligning to TRBD2. Unmatched junction bases numbered 8, after V lost 6 bases and J lost 0 bases. The CDR3 length is 16 residues. The germline V gene encodes CDR1 SGHTA and CDR2 FQGNSA. CDR3 region: CASRNNQRGSTDTQYF. As DNA, the CDR3 is TGTGCCAGCAGGAATAATCAGCGGGGGAGCACAGATACGCAGTATTTT.

This clonotype occurred a few times. The rearrangement uses TRBV12-3 or TRBV12-4 and TRBJ1-5; the D is unclear. V shed 3 bases and J shed 0 bases, with 9 bases lying between them. The CDR3 has 15 residues. The CDR3 reads CASSFSGYSNQPQHF. The CDR3 DNA reads TGTGCCAGCAGTTTTAGCGGATATAGCAATCAGCCCCAGCATTTT.

This clonotype was counted ten times or more. The chain joins TRBV7-2 to TRBJ2-5; no clear D gene. The CDR3 is made up of 14 amino acids. Trimming removed 1 base at V and 3 bases at J, with 9 bases between. Germline CDR1 reads SGHTA; CDR2 reads FQGNSA. The CDR3 reads CASSLVSTKETQYF. The CDR3 region has the DNA TGTGCCAGCAGCTTAGTCTCGACAAAAGAGACCCAGTACTTC.

This clonotype was detected many times. J is TRBJ1-5 and V is TRBV28, with TRBD1 as a possible D gene (6 bases). Germline CDR1 MDHEN, CDR2 SYDVKM. The CDR3 contains 17 residues. The V and J ends lost 6 bases and 0 bases respectively, with 18 bases between them. The CDR3 reads CASRSTGIYNSNQPQHF. As DNA, the CDR3 is TGTGCCAGCAGATCCACAGGGATCTACAATAGCAATCAGCCCCAGCATTTT.

This clonotype has a count of ten or more. The chain carries TRBV20-1 and TRBJ2-5; 9 bases align to TRBD2. The CDR3 is 15 residues long. Per germline, CDR1 DFQATT and CDR2 SNEGSKA (reference sequence). V gave up 1 base and J gave up 1 base; unmatched junction bases: 4. CDR3 region: CSARGLAGPQETQYF. The DNA for the CDR3 is TGCAGTGCTAGAGGTCTAGCGGGGCCCCAAGAGACCCAGTACTTC.

This clonotype was counted ten times or more. The chain recombines TRBV6-1 with TRBJ1-2; D is perhaps TRBD1 (6 bases). There are 11 residues in the CDR3. The germline V gene has CDR1 MNHNS and CDR2 SASEGT. V lost 7 bases and J 7 bases, leaving 10 bases between the germline ends. This CDR3 is CASTGTTGYTF. As DNA, the CDR3 is TGTGCCAGCACTGGGACAACTGGCTACACCTTC.

CDR3 amino acids: CASSQAHAGGTAPNQPQHF. As DNA, the CDR3 is TGTGCCAGCAGCCAAGCCCACGCTGGGGGGACGGCACCCAATCAGCCCCAGCATTTT. The chain combines TRBV14 with TRBJ1-5; possible D gene TRBD1, 5 bases. The length of the CDR3 is 19 residues. Germline V gene data show CDR1 as SGHDN and CDR2 as FVKESK. V dropped 1 base and J dropped 3 bases, with 22 bases sitting between them.

V gene TRBV4-3 combines with J gene TRBJ1-3; D is perhaps TRBD1 (5 bases). From germline, CDR1 is LGHNA and CDR2 YSLEER. The CDR3 has 15 amino acids. V lost 0 bases, J lost 3 bases, and 9 bases lay in between. CDR3 region: CASSQESGIGNTIYF. The CDR3 region has the DNA TGCGCCAGCAGCCAAGAATCAGGGATTGGAAACACCATATATTTT.

This clonotype was observed many times. The J gene is TRBJ2-1, the V gene TRBV11-2; 9 bases are a match to TRBD2. Germline V gives CDR1 SGHAT, CDR2 FQNNGV. The CDR3 has 17 residues. V gave up 3 bases and J gave up 2 bases; unmatched junction bases: 8. The CDR3 loop is CASSLSGGGAPYNEQFF. CDR3 bases: TGTGCCAGCAGCTTGAGTGGCGGGGGGGCCCCCTACAATGAGCAGTTCTTC.

The rearrangement uses TRBV28 and TRBJ1-5; the D is unclear. The germline gives CDR1 MDHEN, CDR2 SYDVKM. Trimming left V 6 bases short and J 4 bases short, with 4 bases between. The CDR3 consists of 11 residues. CDR3 sequence: CASSKNQPQHF. The CDR3, as DNA: TGTGCCAGCAGCAAAAATCAGCCCCAGCATTTT.

This clonotype has a count of ten or more. The chain has TRBV20-1 and TRBJ2-7, with D possibly being TRBD1 (7 bases). Germline lookup yields CDR1 DFQATT and CDR2 SNEGSKA (reference sequence). The V gene lost 3 bases and the J gene lost 5 bases, with 14 bases spanning the gap. This CDR3 comprises 13 residues. CDR3: CSASFQGEDEQYV. The CDR3, as DNA: TGCAGTGCTAGCTTCCAGGGGGAGGACGAGCAGTACGTC.

This clonotype was seen more than once but under ten times. The chain joins TRBV10-3 to TRBJ1-1, with D unresolved. CDR1 ENHRY and CDR2 SYGVKD come from the germline V gene. The ends were cut back, 6 bases at V and 6 bases at J, with 8 bases in the middle. There are 11 residues in the CDR3. DNA for the CDR3: TGTGCCATCAGGGGGAGCGCTGAAGCTTTCTTT. Protein product: CAIRGSAEAFF.

The V and J genes are TRBV27 and TRBJ2-6; D remains ambiguous. The CDR3 is 17 residues long. With 7 bases removed from V and 3 bases from J, the gap between germline ends came to 19 bases. Looked up from germline, CDR1 is MNHEY and CDR2 is SMNVEV (reference sequence). DNA for the CDR3: TGTGCCAGCACCCCAAGGTACAGCTTACGTGGGGCCAACGTCCTGACTTTC. It specifies CASTPRYSLRGANVLTF. Complete variable domain (other parts from reference TRBV27 and TRBJ2-6): EAQVTQNPRYLITVTGKKLTVTCSQNMNHEYMSWYRQDPGLGLRQIYYSMNVEVTDKGDVPEGYKVSRKEKRNFPLILESPSPNQTSLYFCASTPRYSLRGANVLTFGAGSRLTVL.

This clonotype occurred a few times. This chain links TRBV20-1 with TRBJ2-3; possible D gene TRBD2, 6 bases. V lost 0 bases to trimming and J lost 1 base, with 20 bases between them. Germline V CDR1 and CDR2: DFQATT, SNEGSKA (reference sequence). This CDR3 is 18 amino acids long. The CDR3 DNA is TGCAGTGCTAGAGACCCGGGACCAGAGACGGGGGGCACAGATACGCAGTATTTT. Protein product: CSARDPGPETGGTDTQYF.

CDR3 DNA sequence: TGTGCCAGCAGCCGATGGGCGACGGGCACCGCAGATACGCAGTATTTT. The encoded protein is CASSRWATGTADTQYF. The rearrangement uses TRBV6-5 and TRBJ2-3, with D unclear. Per the germline V gene, CDR1 is MNHEY and CDR2 is SVGAGI. V lost 6 bases and J lost 4, with 20 bases in between. CDR3 length: 16 residues.